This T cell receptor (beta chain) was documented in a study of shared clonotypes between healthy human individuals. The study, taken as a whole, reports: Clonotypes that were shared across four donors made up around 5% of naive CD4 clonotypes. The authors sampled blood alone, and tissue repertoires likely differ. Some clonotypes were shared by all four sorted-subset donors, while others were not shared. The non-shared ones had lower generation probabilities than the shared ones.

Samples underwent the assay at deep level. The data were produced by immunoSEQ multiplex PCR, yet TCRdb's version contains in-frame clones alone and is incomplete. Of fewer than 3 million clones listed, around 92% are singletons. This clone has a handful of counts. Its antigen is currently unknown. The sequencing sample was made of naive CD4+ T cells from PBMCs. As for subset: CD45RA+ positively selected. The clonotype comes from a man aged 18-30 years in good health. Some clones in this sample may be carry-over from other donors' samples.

Here the CDR3 reads CASSPNASPRRTEAFF. CDR3 in DNA: TGTGCCAGCTCACCAAACGCAAGCCCACGGAGGACTGAAGCTTTCTTT. V usage is TRBV18 and J usage is TRBJ1-1; D is unresolved. V was pared by 2 bases and J by 5 bases, with 18 bases between. The CDR3 sequence is 16 residues long. CDR1 and CDR2 from the germline V gene are KGHSH and LQKENI. Full variable domain (outside the CDR3, taken from reference TRBV18 and TRBJ1-1): NAGVMQNPRHLVRRRGQEARLRCSPMKGHSHVYWYRQLPEEGLKFMVYLQKENIIDESGMPKERFSAEFPKEGPSILRIQQVVRGDSAAYFCASSPNASPRRTEAFFGQGTRLTVV.